This T cell receptor beta chain was identified during a study of response to subunit inactivated influenza vaccine (dated by TCRdb to the late 2010s). Study-wide context: The study used deep quantitative T cell receptor repertoire profiling to track responses to a trivalent subunit inactivated influenza vaccine. What the research found in general, with its limitations: The authors proposed that each seasonal influenza vaccination may bring in only a limited number of new T cells.

This clonotype was observed many times. The antigen this receptor binds is unknown. Nothing much larger sits one base from this clone, and base qualities are not available. The library was prepared using RT-PCR. Sequencing was performed on an Illumina HiSeq 2500. TCRdb trimmed the raw reads at Q25, called clones with MiXCR and kept productive beta chains. Here each entry gathers all rows of one CDR3 protein and keeps the most common genes and DNA. This sample gives about 570,000 distinct CDR3 sequences in total; roughly 12% of them show up just once. In total, the top ten clones hold roughly 10% of the sample. Sequencing used PBMCs from blood, obtained on the day of vaccination. The sequence came from a man aged 45 to 65 who received an inactivated influenza vaccine. Donor details come from another sample of the same person, matched by shared clones.

The CDR3: CASSQGWGAKNIQYF. The nucleotides read TGCGCCAGCAGCCAAGGGTGGGGAGCCAAAAACATTCAGTACTTC. The chain is assembled from TRBV4-3 and TRBJ2-4; the D gene lacks a confident call. The CDR3 contains 15 residues, cysteine and phenylalanine counted. The DNA shown is the 45-base CDR3, in frame from base 1. CDR1 and CDR2, per the germline V gene, are LGHNA and YSLEER. V is shortened by 1 base, J by 0 bases, and the region joining them spans 7 bases.